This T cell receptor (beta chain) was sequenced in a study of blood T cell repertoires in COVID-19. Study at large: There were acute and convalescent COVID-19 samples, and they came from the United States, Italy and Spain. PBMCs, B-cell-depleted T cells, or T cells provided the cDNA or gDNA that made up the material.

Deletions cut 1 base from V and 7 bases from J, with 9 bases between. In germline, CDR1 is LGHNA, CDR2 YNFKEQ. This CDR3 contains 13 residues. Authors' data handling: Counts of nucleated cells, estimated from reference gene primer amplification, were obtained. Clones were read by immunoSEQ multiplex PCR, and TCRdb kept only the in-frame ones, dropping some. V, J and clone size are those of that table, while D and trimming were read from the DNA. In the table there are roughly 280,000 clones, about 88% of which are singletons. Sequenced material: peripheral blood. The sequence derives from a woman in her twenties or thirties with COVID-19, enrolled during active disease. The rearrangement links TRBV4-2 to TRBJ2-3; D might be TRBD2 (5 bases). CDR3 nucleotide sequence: TGTGCCAGCAGCCAAGGAGGGCTGAATACGCAGTATTTT. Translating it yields CASSQGGLNTQYF.